These 26 T cell receptor beta chains came from one sample sequenced in a study of T cell changes during pregnancy in multiple sclerosis. The table came from immunoSEQ multiplex PCR; TCRdb's copy has only in-frame clones and leaves some out. The sample consists of tens of thousands of clones, 90% of them appearing once. The material was peripheral blood, obtained in the first trimester of pregnancy. Receptors were obtained from a female donor in good health, enrolled as a control in a pregnancy study.

The chain is built from TRBV2 and TRBJ2-3, with D unresolved. Between the trimmed V and J ends, which lost 1 base and 0 bases, there was a span of 8 bases. The CDR3 is 15 residues long. Germline assignment: CDR1 SNHLY and CDR2 FYNNEI. CDR3 in DNA: TGTGCCAGCAGTGAAGGGGCGTTGAGCACAGATACGCAGTATTTT. Amino acid sequence: CASSEGALSTDTQYF.

The rearrangement joins TRBV7-9 to TRBJ1-1; D is uncertain. The CDR3 spans 11 residues. Germline V gene lookup returns CDR1 SEHNR and CDR2 FQNEAQ (reference sequence). Trimming cost V 4 bases and J 10 bases, with 10 bases left between them. The CDR3 loop is CASSYPEGAFF. CDR3 nucleotides: TGTGCCAGCAGCTACCCTGAGGGAGCTTTCTTT.

V and J are TRBV10-2 and TRBJ2-5; tentatively, D is TRBD1 (5 bases). TRBJ2-7 explains the end of the DNA better; the J call may be wrong. CDR3 length: 12 amino acids. Looked up from germline, CDR1 is WSHSY and CDR2 is SAAADI. The DNA of the CDR3 is TGCGCCAGCAGTGAAGGACACTACGAGCAGTACTTC. It translates to CASSEGHYEQYF.

The CDR3 is CASKQGGWTDTQYF. CDR3 in DNA: TGTGCCAGCAAACAGGGTGGGTGGACAGATACGCAGTATTTT. This chain connects TRBV7-2 to TRBJ2-3, with D possibly matching TRBD1 (6 bases). This CDR3 has 14 amino acids. Germline CDR1 SGHTA, CDR2 FQGNSA. Trimming took off 7 bases at V and 3 bases at J, with 14 bases between the two ends.

V and J are TRBV7-2 and TRBJ1-2; TRBD1 agrees at 12 bases. Trimming cost V 5 bases and J 7 bases; bases outside gene matches: 5. The CDR3 extends over 14 amino acids. The germline V gene has CDR1 SGHTA and CDR2 FQGNSA. The DNA of the CDR3 is TGTGCCAGCAGCCCGGGACAGGGGGCGAGTGGCTACACCTTC. Amino acid sequence: CASSPGQGASGYTF.

The rearrangement uses TRBV11-2 and TRBJ1-2; 11 bases fit TRBD1. Losses at the gene ends were 0 bases for V and 14 bases for J; bases not matched to a gene: 5. CDR3 length equals 13 residues. The germline V gene has CDR1 SGHAT and CDR2 FQNNGV. The CDR3 DNA sequence: TGTGCCAGCAGCTTAGATGGACAGGGGGCGCGTACCTTC. It specifies CASSLDGQGARTF.

CDR3: CASSPGGNEQFF. Here the CDR3 DNA reads TGTGCCAGCAGCCCCGGCGGCAATGAGCAGTTCTTC. This chain joins TRBV25-1 and TRBJ2-1, with D hard to call. Trimming took off 6 bases at V and 6 bases at J, with 9 bases between the two ends. CDR3 length: 12 residues. CDR1 and CDR2 (germline): MGHDK, SYGVNS.

The genes are TRBV5-4 and TRBJ2-1; 7 bases align to TRBD1. Germline values: CDR1 SGHNT, CDR2 YYREEE (reference sequence). The ends lost 0 bases at V and 5 bases at J; junction bases unmatched: 5. The length of the CDR3 is 15 residues. CDR3 in amino acids: CASSLVGQNNNEQFF. The CDR3 DNA reads TGTGCCAGCAGCTTGGTGGGACAGAACAACAATGAGCAGTTCTTC.

The genes are TRBV28 and TRBJ2-4, with 10 bases matching TRBD2. V gave up 4 bases and J gave up 1 base; unmatched junction bases: 10. This CDR3 region has 18 residues. The V gene's germline CDR1 is MDHEN and CDR2 SYDVKM. The CDR3 DNA follows: TGTGCCAGCAGTTCCGGGACTAGCGTCCTTCTGGCCAAAAACATTCAGTACTTC. Amino acid sequence: CASSSGTSVLLAKNIQYF.

The rearrangement links TRBV6-1 to TRBJ1-1; 10 bases are a match to TRBD1. The J segment lost 3 bases and the V segment lost 3 bases, leaving 7 bases of the junction unmatched. Germline lookup yields CDR1 MNHNS and CDR2 SASEGT. The length of the CDR3 is 16 residues. The CDR3 protein is CASSDDRGRIYTEAFF. The CDR3 DNA sequence: TGTGCCAGCAGTGACGACAGGGGGCGAATCTACACTGAAGCTTTCTTT.

This clone was counted only a few times. This chain joins TRBV29-1 and TRBJ1-1; TRBD1 matches at 9 bases. V was pared by 7 bases and J by 1 base, with 4 bases of the junction left unmatched. CDR1 and CDR2 (germline): SQVTM, ANQGSEA. The CDR3 is made up of 13 amino acids. CDR3 residues: CSARTGANTEAFF. In DNA, the CDR3 is TGCAGCGCCCGGACAGGGGCGAACACTGAAGCTTTCTTT.

The V gene is TRBV5-3, the J gene TRBJ2-1, with 11 bases lining up with TRBD2. TRBV5-3 is recorded as an ORF, its role being uncertain. The CDR3 loop spans 17 amino acids. J lost 3 bases, V lost 0 bases, and 5 bases had no gene match. CDR3 nucleotide sequence: TGTGCCAGAAGCTTGGAAGTCGGGACTAGCGGCTACAATGAGCAGTTCTTC. It translates to CARSLEVGTSGYNEQFF.

This chain joins TRBV6-6 and TRBJ2-1; D is possibly TRBD2 (5 bases). The CDR3 is 14 residues long. Trimming left V 2 bases short and J 4 bases short, with 9 bases between. In germline, CDR1 is MNHNY, CDR2 SVGAGI (reference sequence). The CDR3 sequence: CASSYERQYNEQFF. In nucleotides, the CDR3 is TGTGCCAGCAGTTACGAGCGGCAGTACAATGAGCAGTTCTTC.

J is TRBJ1-6 and V is TRBV30; 9 bases are a match to TRBD1. The junction had 8 bases not matched to a gene; V was cut back by 0 bases and J by 8 bases. The germline V gene encodes CDR1 GTSNPN and CDR2 SVGIG (reference sequence). This CDR3 is 16 amino acids long. The CDR3 spells CAWSVGPGQGYSPLHF. Here the CDR3 DNA reads TGTGCCTGGAGTGTAGGACCGGGACAGGGATATTCACCCCTCCACTTT.

The V call is TRBV5-5, the J call TRBJ2-1; D remains unclear. Trimming shortened V by 1 base and J by 2 bases, and 10 bases separated the two germline ends. Germline values: CDR1 SGHKS, CDR2 YYEKEE (reference sequence). CDR3 length equals 15 residues. The CDR3 loop is CASSLRLTTYNEQFF. Here the CDR3 DNA reads TGTGCCAGCAGCTTGCGTCTGACAACCTACAATGAGCAGTTCTTC.

This clone was counted ten times or more. The V call is TRBV10-1, the J call TRBJ2-7, with 13 bases matching TRBD2. V trimming: 4 bases; J trimming: 6 bases; junction bases outside the gene matches: 0. CDR1 and CDR2 (germline): WNHNN, SYGVQD (reference sequence). The CDR3 has 13 residues. The DNA for the CDR3 is TGCGCCAGCAGTGGGACTAGCGGGAGCGAGCAGTACTTC. Its protein product is CASSGTSGSEQYF.

CDR3 sequence: CASSLGDRGFGLAYEQYF. DNA for the CDR3: TGTGCCAGCAGTTTAGGGGACAGGGGATTTGGGTTGGCCTACGAGCAGTACTTC. This sequence joins TRBV27 and TRBJ2-7; TRBD1 matches 10 bases. V dropped 2 bases and J dropped 2; count of bases not matched to a gene: 12. Germline V lookup: CDR1 MNHEY, CDR2 SMNVEV (reference sequence). This CDR3 has 18 residues.

The sample holds a few counts of this clone. The sample carries other DNA sequences with the same CDR3. The rearrangement links TRBV5-1 to TRBJ1-2; D is perhaps TRBD1 (6 bases). Per the germline V gene, CDR1 is SGHRS and CDR2 is YFSETQ. V dropped 5 bases and J dropped 3 bases, with 11 bases sitting between them. The CDR3 has 13 residues. CDR3 protein: CASSGAGDYGYTF. The CDR3 DNA reads TGCGCCAGCAGTGGAGCAGGGGACTATGGCTACACCTTC.

This clone occurred a few times. The chain carries TRBV10-3 and TRBJ2-4; 9 bases fit TRBD1. CDR3 length equals 15 residues. The germline CDR1 and CDR2 sequences are ENHRY and SYGVKD. The J segment lost 7 bases and the V segment lost 4 bases, leaving 8 bases of the junction unmatched. The CDR3 bases are TGTGCCATCAGTGCTCGGACAGGGGAAGGGAACATTCAGTACTTC. This sequence encodes CAISARTGEGNIQYF.

The V call is TRBV28, the J call TRBJ1-2; 9 bases align to TRBD1. V trimming: 7 bases; J trimming: 4 bases; junction bases outside the gene matches: 7. In germline, CDR1 is MDHEN, CDR2 SYDVKM. This CDR3 is 14 amino acids long. The CDR3 nucleotides are TGTGCCAGCAAGTACTCGGACAGGGGCTATGGCTACACCTTC. Its protein product is CASKYSDRGYGYTF.

The rearrangement uses TRBV28 and TRBJ2-6; D not certain. The CDR3 is made up of 14 amino acids. The germline V gene encodes CDR1 MDHEN and CDR2 SYDVKM. With 4 bases removed from V and 2 bases from J, the gap between germline ends came to 6 bases. The CDR3 DNA reads TGTGCCAGCAGTTCTCCTACTGGGGCCAACGTCCTGACTTTC. Residues: CASSSPTGANVLTF.

The CDR3 DNA sequence: TGTGCCTGGAGACTTAGCGGGAGCTCCTACGAGCAGTACTTC. Translation gives CAWRLSGSSYEQYF. The chain employs TRBV30 and TRBJ2-7, with 9 positions matching TRBD2. Germline V lookup: CDR1 GTSNPN, CDR2 SVGIG (reference sequence). The CDR3 length is 14 residues. The V and J ends lost 3 bases and 0 bases, in that order; junction bases with no gene match: 3. The whole variable domain, remainder taken from reference TRBV30 and TRBJ2-7, is SQTIHQWPATLVQPVGSPLSLECTVEGTSNPNLYWYRQAAGRGLQLLFYSVGIGQISSEVPQNLSASRPQDRQFILSSKKLLLSDSGFYLCAWRLSGSSYEQYFGPGTRLTVT.

The CDR3 coding sequence is TGTGCCAGCAGCTCTTTTCGGACAGCCTTAAATGAAAAACTGTTTTTT. Its protein is CASSSFRTALNEKLFF. The chain carries TRBV7-9 and TRBJ1-4; D might be TRBD1 (6 bases). CDR1 is SEHNR and CDR2 is FQNEAQ in the germline V gene (reference sequence). Trimming stripped 4 bases from V and 5 bases from J, with 17 bases between. The CDR3 is made up of 16 amino acids.

The chain is built from TRBV29-1 and TRBJ2-7; TRBD1 agrees at 7 bases. V was pared by 6 bases and J by 12 bases, with 14 bases of the junction left unmatched. There are 12 residues in the CDR3. Germline values: CDR1 SQVTM, CDR2 ANQGSEA. The CDR3 sequence is CSVGSRTGDWYF. The CDR3 region has the DNA TGCAGCGTGGGGTCAAGAACAGGGGATTGGTACTTC.

CDR3 bases: TGCAGCGTTGGCCCGGGGCCCGCGAGGGGGGAGCAGTACTTC. This sequence encodes CSVGPGPARGEQYF. The chain recombines TRBV29-1 with TRBJ2-7; D perhaps matches TRBD1 (6 bases). Germline V gene data show CDR1 as SQVTM and CDR2 as ANQGSEA. Trimming took off 4 bases at V and 7 bases at J, with 20 bases between the two ends. The CDR3 consists of 14 residues.

This clone was seen more than once but under ten times. The chain recombines TRBV7-2 with TRBJ1-5, with D unresolved. The CDR3 is made up of 13 amino acids. Germline V gene lookup returns CDR1 SGHTA and CDR2 FQGNSA. The V and J ends lost 5 bases and 4 bases respectively, with 9 bases between them. DNA of the CDR3: TGTGCCAGCAGCCCCGGTTGGAATCAGCCCCAGCATTTT. Translating it yields CASSPGWNQPQHF.